This T cell receptor (beta chain) originates from a study of neurological immune-mediated disorders. Study as a whole: A relapsing-remitting course was seen in about 90% of the roughly 35 multiple sclerosis patients and a secondary progressive course in 3. Study-level results: When repertoires were grouped phylogenetically, those of 18 of 34 multiple sclerosis patients fell into one related-CDR3 cluster, a possible signature.

The CDR3 sequence is 14 residues long. V shed 1 base and J shed 4 bases, with 7 bases lying between them. Notes on this clonotype: What it binds is not known.

TCRdb called the 5' RACE reads again in MiXCR, with one record for every CDR3 protein. The sample comprises tens of thousands of distinct CDR3 sequences, 3.5% to 4% of which are singletons, and 2% to 2.5% rests with the top ten. The sequencing input was PBMCs. The chain joins TRBV12-3 or TRBV12-4 to TRBJ2-2, with D uncertain. This sequence was found in a man aged 30 to 45 with multiple sclerosis. The CDR3 DNA reads TGTGCCAGCAGTTTAGTGAGAGGCACCGGGGAGCTGTTTTTT. Translation gives CASSLVRGTGELFF.